The source of this TCR beta chain is a study of cytomegalovirus exposure and HLA in healthy donors. Study-level findings and limits: Accurate predictions that matched the HLA-A and HLA-B alleles of most subjects were reportedly made from TCR beta sequences.

Note on this clone: Its specificity is not known.

Primers for the PCR totalled 60 Vbeta and 13 Jbeta. Data came from immunoSEQ multiplex PCR; TCRdb stores just in-frame clones and leaves some out. Of a few hundred thousand clones in the sample, roughly 91% were seen once. The specimen was PBMCs. The receptor was isolated from a girl aged 2 to 10 in good health and CMV-seronegative.

Written as DNA, the CDR3 is TGTGCCAGCATTGACAGGGGGCGAAATCAGCCCCAGCATTTT. Protein: CASIDRGRNQPQHF. This chain connects TRBV28 to TRBJ1-5, with 10 bases fitting TRBD1. Germline V gene data show CDR1 as MDHEN and CDR2 as SYDVKM. V was pared by 7 bases and J by 4 bases, with 4 bases of the junction left unmatched. This CDR3 contains 14 residues.